This T cell receptor (beta chain) was identified in a study of shared T cell receptors in the human thymus. The germline V gene has CDR1 SQVTM and CDR2 ANQGSEA. The germline V and J ends were trimmed by 5 bases and 2 bases, with 13 bases remaining between them. This CDR3 is built from 13 residues. Some clones are missing from TCRdb's copy, which holds only in-frame ones; the method was immunoSEQ multiplex PCR. Found here are some 720,000 clones, 88% of them singletons; the top ten hold about 0.01%. The same data also contributed to another study, on human thymus T cells.

The V gene is TRBV29-1, the J gene TRBJ2-7; possibly TRBD1 for D (5 bases). This receptor was taken from a boy under two years old with a congenital heart defect. Sequencing input: thymocytes. CDR3 sequence reads: CSVRTLHTYEQYF. The CDR3 region has the DNA TGCAGCGTTCGGACACTTCATACCTACGAGCAGTACTTC.